The 9 T cell receptor beta chains in this list originate from one sample, sequenced in a study of T-cell reconstitution after alpha-beta-depleted transplantation in children. The authors prepared the TCRbeta library with unique molecular identifiers. TCRdb fed the PCR reads into MiXCR, producing one record per CDR3 protein. The table includes about 540,000 distinct CDR3 sequences, around 20% detected once. The source was PBMCs from the stem cell graft donor, collected from the stem cell graft. These receptor sequences come from a human donor who donated a stem cell graft to a child with acute lymphoblastic leukemia.

This clonotype was found a few times. The V and J genes are TRBV12-3 or TRBV12-4 and TRBJ2-7; D remains unclear. The CDR3 is 13 residues long. The germline V and J ends were trimmed by 5 bases and 6 bases, with 14 bases remaining between them. CDR3 amino acids: CASSVLYRVEQYF. CDR3 DNA: TGTGCCAGCAGTGTTCTTTACCGGGTCGAGCAGTACTTC.

The V call is TRBV20-1, the J call TRBJ1-2; TRBD1 matches 10 bases. This CDR3 contains 17 residues. From germline, CDR1 is DFQATT and CDR2 SNEGSKA (reference sequence). Germline trimming cut 0 bases from V and 5 bases from J; bases unmatched to any gene: 12. CDR3 sequence: CSARELSPTGGGYGYTF. The CDR3, as DNA: TGCAGTGCTAGAGAACTTTCTCCGACAGGGGGCGGGTATGGCTACACCTTC.

Only a few counts were recorded for this clonotype. CDR3 amino acids: CASRTTAYNEKLFF. The CDR3 nucleotides read TGTGCCAGCAGAACGACAGCCTATAATGAAAAACTGTTTTTT. The genes are TRBV2 and TRBJ1-4; TRBD1 is a possible D gene (5 bases). Trimming left V 6 bases short and J 4 bases short, with 12 bases between. The CDR3 is 14 residues long. Germline-derived CDR1 and CDR2 are SNHLY and FYNNEI.

The rearrangement joins TRBV7-9 to TRBJ2-7; maybe TRBD1 (5 bases). V lost 5 bases to trimming and J lost 0 bases, with 14 bases between them. Germline V gives CDR1 SEHNR, CDR2 FQNEAQ (reference sequence). The CDR3 spans 15 residues. In nucleotides, the CDR3 is TGTGCCAGCAGCCCCCCAGGGTCCAACTCCTACGAGCAGTACTTC. This encodes CASSPPGSNSYEQYF.

This clonotype was seen only a few times. The rearrangement links TRBV5-1 to TRBJ2-1; TRBD1 is a possible D gene (5 bases). CDR1 and CDR2 from the germline V gene are SGHRS and YFSETQ. V was shortened by 5 bases and J by 2 bases, with 11 bases between the two germline ends. The CDR3 spans 14 residues. Here the CDR3 reads CASSVQGPYNEQFF. The CDR3 bases are TGCGCCAGCAGTGTGCAGGGTCCCTACAATGAGCAGTTCTTC.

This chain uses TRBV9 with TRBJ1-3; D uncertain. Germline CDR1 and CDR2: SGDLS and YYNGEE. The CDR3 has 15 residues. Trimming shortened V by 0 bases and J by 4 bases, and 11 bases separated the two germline ends. The CDR3 nucleotides are TGTGCCAGCAGCGTAGGACCGCGGAACGGAAACACCATATATTTT. It specifies CASSVGPRNGNTIYF.

The rearrangement uses TRBV9 and TRBJ2-3; 11 bases align to TRBD1. The CDR3 spans 15 residues. The V gene end was trimmed by 3 bases and the J gene end by 8 bases; junction bases not matched to a gene: 8. The germline V gene has CDR1 SGDLS and CDR2 YYNGEE. The CDR3 nucleotides read TGTGCCAGCAGCGGAGGCGGGACAGGGGGGGTTACGCAGTATTTT. Protein: CASSGGGTGGVTQYF.

The sample holds a few counts of this clonotype. The V and J genes are TRBV5-1 and TRBJ2-2, with D tentatively TRBD2 (5 bases). V lost 4 bases to trimming and J lost 1 base, with 8 bases between them. Germline V lookup: CDR1 SGHRS, CDR2 YFSETQ. The CDR3 sequence is 14 residues long. The CDR3 spells CASSVGKNTGELFF. The CDR3 DNA is TGCGCCAGCAGCGTCGGGAAGAACACCGGGGAGCTGTTTTTT.

This clonotype was seen a handful of times. The chain combines TRBV25-1 with TRBJ1-5, with D perhaps matching TRBD1 (6 bases). This CDR3 has 15 amino acids. Germline assignment: CDR1 MGHDK and CDR2 SYGVNS. Trimming removed 6 bases at V and 1 base at J, with 13 bases between. The CDR3 region is CASSGRGASNQPQHF. The CDR3 DNA sequence: TGTGCCAGCAGCGGACGGGGGGCCAGCAATCAGCCCCAGCATTTT.